Listed below are T cell receptor beta chains from one sample, sequenced in a study of blood T cell repertoires in COVID-19. Produced via immunoSEQ multiplex PCR; TCRdb's table is partial and in-frame only. The data show 200,000 to 300,000 clones, 65% to 90% seen once. Sequenced material: peripheral blood. These receptors were collected from a woman aged 70-85 years with acute or convalescent COVID-19. Each CDR3 is given with its conserved first and last residue. The D gene is left open where the match is weak. Clone size is stated in some rows and not others, as once, few, many or a class when expanded.

CDR3aa: CASSSDSYEQYF; CDR3nt: TGCGCCAGCAGCTCGGACAGTTACGAGCAGTACTTC; d_gene: .; j_gene: TRBJ2-7; abundance: once; v_gene: TRBV5-1
CDR3aa: CASSRSGLQETQYF; CDR3nt: TGTGCCAGCAGCCGTAGCGGACTCCAAGAGACCCAGTACTTC; d_gene: .; j_gene: TRBJ2-5; abundance: once; v_gene: TRBV7-7
CDR3aa: CATSDLSLAGGYNEQFF; CDR3nt: TGTGCCACCAGTGATTTGTCCCTAGCGGGGGGCTACAATGAGCAGTTCTTC; d_gene: TRBD2; j_gene: TRBJ2-1; abundance: .; v_gene: TRBV24-1
CDR3aa: CASSYSMGLAGGVADTQYF; CDR3nt: TGTGCCAGCAGTTACTCAATGGGACTAGCGGGGGGCGTAGCAGATACGCAGTATTTT; d_gene: TRBD2; j_gene: TRBJ2-3; abundance: .; v_gene: TRBV6-2/TRBV6-3
CDR3aa: CASSPGNRRNTIYF; CDR3nt: TGTGCCAGCAGCCCGGGGAATCGCCGAAACACCATATATTTT; d_gene: .; j_gene: TRBJ1-3; abundance: .; v_gene: TRBV3-1/TRBV3-2
CDR3aa: CASSQDLQGWDTEAFF; CDR3nt: TGTGCCAGCAGCCAAGATTTACAGGGTTGGGACACTGAAGCTTTCTTT; d_gene: .; j_gene: TRBJ1-1; abundance: .; v_gene: TRBV4-2
CDR3aa: CASSLSTGINQPQHF; CDR3nt: TGCGCCAGCAGCCTAAGCACAGGAATCAATCAGCCCCAGCATTTT; d_gene: .; j_gene: TRBJ1-5; abundance: .; v_gene: TRBV5-1
CDR3aa: CASSPYGEGPLHF; CDR3nt: TGTGCCAGCAGCCCCTACGGGGAGGGGCCCCTCCACTTT; d_gene: .; j_gene: TRBJ1-6; abundance: .; v_gene: TRBV14
CDR3aa: CASSITYPASRGRRDNSPLHF; CDR3nt: TGTGCCAGTAGTATAACTTACCCGGCCAGTCGAGGAAGGAGGGATAATTCACCCCTCCACTTT; d_gene: .; j_gene: TRBJ1-6; abundance: few; v_gene: TRBV19
CDR3aa: CASSLGDRGLGSPLHF; CDR3nt: TGTGCCAGCAGCTTAGGGGACAGGGGGCTGGGGTCACCCCTCCACTTT; d_gene: TRBD1; j_gene: TRBJ1-6; abundance: few; v_gene: TRBV7-2
CDR3aa: CASSYPRSGSLQETQYF; CDR3nt: TGTGCCAGCAGTTACCCCCGCTCGGGGAGTCTACAAGAGACCCAGTACTTC; d_gene: .; j_gene: TRBJ2-5; abundance: .; v_gene: TRBV6-2/TRBV6-3
CDR3aa: CASSPTGDLYGYTF; CDR3nt: TGTGCCAGCAGCCCCACGGGGGATCTATACGGCTACACCTTC; d_gene: .; j_gene: TRBJ1-2; abundance: .; v_gene: TRBV7-9
CDR3aa: CASSLMRRGTQPQHF; CDR3nt: TGTGCCAGCAGTTTAATGAGGCGGGGTACTCAGCCCCAGCATTTT; d_gene: .; j_gene: TRBJ1-5; abundance: once; v_gene: TRBV28
CDR3aa: CASSQDPIRGTEQYF; CDR3nt: TGCGCCAGCAGCCAAGATCCTATTAGGGGTACGGAGCAGTACTTC; d_gene: .; j_gene: TRBJ2-7; abundance: .; v_gene: TRBV4-3
CDR3aa: CASSPPGHNYGYTF; CDR3nt: TGTGCCAGCAGCCCTCCGGGACACAACTATGGCTACACCTTC; d_gene: .; j_gene: TRBJ1-2; abundance: .; v_gene: TRBV7-2
CDR3aa: CASSLDRVGQPQHF; CDR3nt: TGTGCCAGTAGCCTCGACAGGGTTGGCCAGCCCCAGCATTTT; d_gene: TRBD1; j_gene: TRBJ1-5; abundance: .; v_gene: TRBV19
CDR3aa: CASSLNLDREHGYTF; CDR3nt: TGTGCCAGCAGCCTTAACTTGGACAGGGAGCATGGCTACACCTTC; d_gene: TRBD1; j_gene: TRBJ1-2; abundance: .; v_gene: TRBV6-6
CDR3aa: CASSSETGGIYEQYF; CDR3nt: TGTGCCAGCAGTTCGGAGACAGGGGGGATATACGAGCAGTACTTC; d_gene: TRBD1; j_gene: TRBJ2-7; abundance: .; v_gene: TRBV6-2/TRBV6-3
CDR3aa: CASSRLTGGEQYF; CDR3nt: TGTGCCAGCAGCCGATTGACAGGCGGCGAGCAGTACTTC; d_gene: .; j_gene: TRBJ2-7; abundance: .; v_gene: TRBV7-9
CDR3aa: CASSQKRGGRETQYF; CDR3nt: TGTGCCAGCAGTCAAAAGCGGGGGGGCCGAGAGACCCAGTACTTC; d_gene: TRBD2; j_gene: TRBJ2-5; abundance: .; v_gene: TRBV6-2/TRBV6-3
CDR3aa: CSASVSGNSNQPQHF; CDR3nt: TGCAGTGCTAGTGTTTCAGGGAATAGCAATCAGCCCCAGCATTTT; d_gene: .; j_gene: TRBJ1-5; abundance: .; v_gene: TRBV20-1
CDR3aa: CASSYGVTGGSTDTQYF; CDR3nt: TGTGCCAGCAGTTACGGAGTTACAGGGGGCAGCACAGATACGCAGTATTTT; d_gene: TRBD1; j_gene: TRBJ2-3; abundance: .; v_gene: TRBV7-2
CDR3aa: CASSRGQELTDTQYF; CDR3nt: TGTGCCAGCAGCCGCGGACAGGAGCTCACAGATACGCAGTATTTT; d_gene: TRBD1; j_gene: TRBJ2-3; abundance: .; v_gene: TRBV5-4
CDR3aa: CASSFSSTVNTEAFF; CDR3nt: TGTGCCAGCAGCTTTTCATCGACAGTGAACACTGAAGCTTTCTTT; d_gene: .; j_gene: TRBJ1-1; abundance: once; v_gene: TRBV7-2
CDR3aa: CASSRTGNTEAFF; CDR3nt: TGTGCCAGCAGCAGGACAGGGAACACTGAAGCTTTCTTT; d_gene: TRBD1; j_gene: TRBJ1-1; abundance: .; v_gene: TRBV3-1/TRBV3-2
CDR3aa: CASSFSGTVSAGTQYF; CDR3nt: TGTGCCAGCAGTTTCTCGGGGACAGTCAGCGCAGGGACCCAGTACTTC; d_gene: TRBD1; j_gene: TRBJ2-5; abundance: .; v_gene: TRBV27
CDR3aa: CASSQGPGWGEQYF; CDR3nt: TGTGCCAGCAGCCAAGGACCAGGGTGGGGCGAGCAGTACTTC; d_gene: .; j_gene: TRBJ2-7; abundance: .; v_gene: TRBV3-1/TRBV3-2
CDR3aa: CASSAGQGNYEQYF; CDR3nt: TGTGCCAGCAGTGCAGGACAGGGTAACTACGAGCAGTACTTC; d_gene: TRBD1; j_gene: TRBJ2-7; abundance: .; v_gene: TRBV9
CDR3aa: CATGTSGVTFYNEQFF; CDR3nt: TGTGCCACTGGGACTAGCGGGGTAACCTTCTACAATGAGCAGTTCTTC; d_gene: TRBD2; j_gene: TRBJ2-1; abundance: .; v_gene: TRBV28
CDR3aa: CASRFRTGGGTYEQYF; CDR3nt: TGTGCCAGTCGCTTTCGAACCGGAGGTGGGACCTACGAGCAGTACTTC; d_gene: .; j_gene: TRBJ2-7; abundance: .; v_gene: TRBV5-6
CDR3aa: CAISSTTGGFSTDTQYF; CDR3nt: TGTGCCATCAGCTCCACTACTGGTGGTTTTAGCACAGATACGCAGTATTTT; d_gene: .; j_gene: TRBJ2-3; abundance: .; v_gene: TRBV10-3
CDR3aa: CSARQTYGYTF; CDR3nt: TGCAGCGCCCGACAAACTTATGGCTACACCTTC; d_gene: .; j_gene: TRBJ1-2; abundance: .; v_gene: TRBV29-1
CDR3aa: CASSPDSAQETQYF; CDR3nt: TGTGCCAGCAGCCCGGACAGCGCTCAAGAGACCCAGTACTTC; d_gene: .; j_gene: TRBJ2-5; abundance: .; v_gene: TRBV7-2
CDR3aa: CASSLTAGVGQPQHF; CDR3nt: TGTGCCAGCAGTTTAACTGCAGGGGTTGGTCAGCCCCAGCATTTT; d_gene: .; j_gene: TRBJ1-5; abundance: .; v_gene: TRBV27
CDR3aa: CASSVGTGGYGYTF; CDR3nt: TGTGCCAGCAGCGTTGGGACAGGGGGTTATGGCTACACCTTC; d_gene: TRBD1; j_gene: TRBJ1-2; abundance: .; v_gene: TRBV9
CDR3aa: CASSPTRGQGTTYGYTF; CDR3nt: TGTGCCAGCAGCCCGACCCGGGGACAGGGGACTACTTATGGCTACACCTTC; d_gene: TRBD1; j_gene: TRBJ1-2; abundance: once; v_gene: TRBV7-9
CDR3aa: CASSQGYYGYTF; CDR3nt: TGTGCCAGCAGCCAGGGGTACTATGGCTACACCTTC; d_gene: .; j_gene: TRBJ1-2; abundance: .; v_gene: TRBV12-3/TRBV12-4
CDR3aa: CATSVGAGNQPQHF; CDR3nt: TGTGCCACCAGTGTTGGTGCGGGCAATCAGCCCCAGCATTTT; d_gene: .; j_gene: TRBJ1-5; abundance: .; v_gene: TRBV24-1
CDR3aa: CASSPSGIGSNQPQHF; CDR3nt: TGTGCCAGCTCACCCTCGGGGATCGGGAGCAATCAGCCCCAGCATTTT; d_gene: .; j_gene: TRBJ1-5; abundance: .; v_gene: TRBV18
CDR3aa: CASTEGQGAGAFF; CDR3nt: TGTGCCAGCACCGAAGGCCAGGGGGCAGGAGCTTTCTTT; d_gene: TRBD1; j_gene: TRBJ1-1; abundance: .; v_gene: TRBV2
CDR3aa: CASSLAWDRSYEQYF; CDR3nt: TGTGCCAGCAGCTTAGCGTGGGACAGATCTTACGAGCAGTACTTC; d_gene: TRBD1; j_gene: TRBJ2-7; abundance: few; v_gene: TRBV7-9
CDR3aa: CASSLASQGRNGYTF; CDR3nt: TGTGCCAGCAGCTTAGCGAGTCAGGGGAGAAATGGCTACACCTTC; d_gene: .; j_gene: TRBJ1-2; abundance: .; v_gene: TRBV7-2
CDR3aa: CASSPTVGASPSGANVLTF; CDR3nt: TGTGCCAGCTCACCTACCGTGGGCGCATCTCCCTCTGGGGCCAACGTCCTGACTTTC; d_gene: .; j_gene: TRBJ2-6; abundance: .; v_gene: TRBV18
CDR3aa: CASSQDPGQDSDGYTF; CDR3nt: TGTGCCAGCAGCCAAGATCCGGGACAGGACTCGGATGGCTACACCTTC; d_gene: TRBD1; j_gene: TRBJ1-2; abundance: .; v_gene: TRBV3-1/TRBV3-2
CDR3aa: CASSYAGGTGNTIYF; CDR3nt: TGTGCCAGCAGCTACGCCGGGGGGACCGGAAACACCATATATTTT; d_gene: .; j_gene: TRBJ1-3; abundance: .; v_gene: TRBV7-9
CDR3aa: CASNSGQSYEQYF; CDR3nt: TGTGCCAGCAACTCGGGACAGTCCTACGAGCAGTACTTC; d_gene: TRBD1; j_gene: TRBJ2-7; abundance: .; v_gene: TRBV6-5
CDR3aa: CASSLTGGQPQHF; CDR3nt: TGTGCCAGCAGCTTAACGGGGGGTCAGCCCCAGCATTTT; d_gene: .; j_gene: TRBJ1-5; abundance: .; v_gene: TRBV7-9
CDR3aa: CASSPGRGYYGYTF; CDR3nt: TGCGCCAGCAGTCCCGGACGGGGTTACTATGGCTACACCTTC; d_gene: .; j_gene: TRBJ1-2; abundance: .; v_gene: TRBV23-1
CDR3aa: CASSLSRQTDTQYF; CDR3nt: TGCGCCAGCAGCTTAAGCCGACAGACAGATACGCAGTATTTT; d_gene: .; j_gene: TRBJ2-3; abundance: .; v_gene: TRBV5-1
CDR3aa: CASSLGGLASDTQYF; CDR3nt: TGTGCCAGCAGCTTAGGGGGACTAGCGTCAGATACGCAGTATTTT; d_gene: TRBD2; j_gene: TRBJ2-3; abundance: .; v_gene: TRBV7-2
CDR3aa: CASSPRAGAINQPQHF; CDR3nt: TGTGCCAGCTCACCACGGGCAGGGGCCATTAATCAGCCCCAGCATTTT; d_gene: .; j_gene: TRBJ1-5; abundance: .; v_gene: TRBV18
CDR3aa: CASSHASGGPDTQYF; CDR3nt: TGTGCCAGCAGCCATGCTAGCGGGGGCCCAGATACGCAGTATTTT; d_gene: TRBD2; j_gene: TRBJ2-3; abundance: .; v_gene: TRBV4-2
CDR3aa: CASSLERSSYNSPLHF; CDR3nt: TGTGCCAGTAGCCTCGAACGGAGCTCCTATAATTCACCCCTCCACTTT; d_gene: .; j_gene: TRBJ1-6; abundance: .; v_gene: TRBV19
CDR3aa: CASSLGARLTDTQYF; CDR3nt: TGTGCCAGCAGCTTAGGAGCTAGATTGACAGATACGCAGTATTTT; d_gene: .; j_gene: TRBJ2-3; abundance: .; v_gene: TRBV7-9
CDR3aa: CASTPGIRFEQYF; CDR3nt: TGTGCCAGCACCCCGGGAATCCGGTTCGAGCAGTACTTC; d_gene: .; j_gene: TRBJ2-7; abundance: .; v_gene: TRBV12-3/TRBV12-4
CDR3aa: CASRPVGTGGWEQYF; CDR3nt: TGTGCCAGCAGGCCAGTTGGGACAGGGGGGTGGGAGCAGTACTTC; d_gene: TRBD1; j_gene: TRBJ2-7; abundance: .; v_gene: TRBV28
CDR3aa: CASSLGATSYEQYF; CDR3nt: TGTGCCAGCAGCTTAGGAGCCACCTCCTACGAGCAGTACTTC; d_gene: .; j_gene: TRBJ2-7; abundance: once; v_gene: TRBV11-3